The clone carrying this T cell receptor beta chain was seen ten or more times. This sample's time point: blood at routine non-recurrence follow-up after resection. Without sorting, whole RNA was sequenced from tumor, nontumor lung or frozen PBMC. The germline CDR1 and CDR2 sequences are SGHTA and FQGNSA. Trimming cost V 1 base and J 1 base; bases outside gene matches: 9. The CDR3 runs 17 residues. On each TCR cDNA molecule, a unique molecular identifier was present. TCRdb re-called the 5' RACE reads with MiXCR, one entry per CDR3 protein. The sample lists about 30,000 distinct CDR3 sequences, about 5.6% occurring once. The data were obtained in a study of spatial heterogeneity in lung cancer. About the study: Fewer alpha-chain than beta-chain sequences were consistently detected.

The receptor's source is a male donor with early-stage non-small cell lung cancer. The chain employs TRBV7-2 and TRBJ2-5; 7 bases match TRBD1. The specimen comprised PBMCs, sampled at follow-up. CDR3 nucleotides: TGTGCCAGCAGCTTAGTCGGCAGGGGGTCCGCCCAAGAGACCCAGTACTTC. It translates to CASSLVGRGSAQETQYF.